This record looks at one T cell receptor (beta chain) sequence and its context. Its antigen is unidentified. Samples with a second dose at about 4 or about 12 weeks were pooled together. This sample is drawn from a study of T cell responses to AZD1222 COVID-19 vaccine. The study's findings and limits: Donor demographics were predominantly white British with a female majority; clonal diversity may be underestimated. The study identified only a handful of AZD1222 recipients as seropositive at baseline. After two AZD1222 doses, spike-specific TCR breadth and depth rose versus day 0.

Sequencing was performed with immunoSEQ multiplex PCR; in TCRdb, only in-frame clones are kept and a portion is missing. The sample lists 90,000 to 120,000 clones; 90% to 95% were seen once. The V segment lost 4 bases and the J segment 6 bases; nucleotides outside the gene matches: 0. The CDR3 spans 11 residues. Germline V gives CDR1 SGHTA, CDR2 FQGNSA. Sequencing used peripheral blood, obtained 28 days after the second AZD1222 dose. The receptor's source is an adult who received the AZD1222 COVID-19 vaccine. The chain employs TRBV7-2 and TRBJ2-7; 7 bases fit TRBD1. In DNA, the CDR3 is TGTGCCAGCAGCTACAGGGGCGAGCAGTACTTC. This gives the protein CASSYRGEQYF.